The clone carrying this T cell receptor (beta chain) was detected many times. The entry originates in a study of patients and donors after allogeneic stem cell transplantation. Via MiXCR, TCRdb re-called the RT-PCR reads, giving one row per CDR3 protein. The table records about 410,000 distinct CDR3 sequences, 16% of them present only once. The receptor was derived from a human donor who was either an allogeneic HSCT recipient or a stem cell or donor lymphocyte infusion donor (not recorded which). It is not recorded whose cells these are; they may come from a transplant donor. What was sequenced was blood, either unsorted or a sorted T cell fraction (not recorded which).

In DNA, the CDR3 is TGTGCCAGCAGTCCCGGGACAGGGGGCAATCAGCCCCAGCATTTT. Translating it yields CASSPGTGGNQPQHF. The rearrangement joins TRBV18 to TRBJ1-5; 10 nucleotides align to TRBD1. The CDR3 covers 15 residues. The germline V gene encodes CDR1 KGHSH and CDR2 LQKENI. V was pared by 8 bases and J by 2 bases, with 6 bases of the junction left unmatched. The whole variable domain, remainder taken from reference TRBV18 and TRBJ1-5, is NAGVMQNPRHLVRRRGQEARLRCSPMKGHSHVYWYRQLPEEGLKFMVYLQKENIIDESGMPKERFSAEFPKEGPSILRIQQVVRGDSAAYFCASSPGTGGNQPQHFGDGTRLSIL.